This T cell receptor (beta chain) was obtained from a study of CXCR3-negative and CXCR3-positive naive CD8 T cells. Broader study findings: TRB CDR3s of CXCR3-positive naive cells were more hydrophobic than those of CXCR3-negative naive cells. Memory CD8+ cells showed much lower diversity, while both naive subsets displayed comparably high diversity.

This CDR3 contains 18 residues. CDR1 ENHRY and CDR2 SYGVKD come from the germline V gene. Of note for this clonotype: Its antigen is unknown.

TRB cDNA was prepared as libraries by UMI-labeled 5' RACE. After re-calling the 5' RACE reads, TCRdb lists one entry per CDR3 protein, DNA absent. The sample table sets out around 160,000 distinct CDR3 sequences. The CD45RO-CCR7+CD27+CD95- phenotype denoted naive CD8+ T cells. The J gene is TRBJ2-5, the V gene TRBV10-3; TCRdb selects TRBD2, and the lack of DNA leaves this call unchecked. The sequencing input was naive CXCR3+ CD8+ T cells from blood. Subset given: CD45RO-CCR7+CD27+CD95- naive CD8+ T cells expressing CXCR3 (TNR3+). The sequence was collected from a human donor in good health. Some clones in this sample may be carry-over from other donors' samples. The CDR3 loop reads CAISEKGLAGGMEETQYF.